This T cell receptor (beta chain) was observed in a study of OX40 agonist ivuxolimab in advanced cancers. The overall study: Patients received ivuxolimab, an intravenous treatment, every 2 weeks at 0.01 to 10 mg/kg.

V shed 2 bases and J 14 bases; nucleotides not matched to a gene: 6. Germline lookup yields CDR1 MNHEY and CDR2 SMNVEV (reference sequence). The CDR3 has 12 residues. Autoimmune disease history or systemic immunosuppression disqualified patients. Study-level results: Blood T cells, both CD4+ and CD8+, expanded clonally by week 6 at 0.1 to 3.0 mg/kg. Some nonresponders additionally presented with little normalized T-cell clonal expansion.

Measured with immunoSEQ multiplex PCR; TCRdb has only the in-frame clones, and not every one. This sample has some 64,000 clones; around 88% occur once, and the top ten carry approximately 0.8%. Note on this clone: As yet, its antigen is unknown.

This TCR was recovered from an adult with an advanced solid tumor such as melanoma, head and neck, liver or kidney cancer. The rearrangement uses TRBV27 and TRBJ2-1; TRBD2 aligns across 7 bases. The sample consisted of CD4+ or CD8+ T cells sorted from blood, taken in a trial of the OX40 agonist ivuxolimab. CDR3 DNA sequence: TGTGCCAGCAGTTTACAGGACGGGGGGAAGTTCTTC. It encodes CASSLQDGGKFF.